This TCR beta chain was sequenced for a study of T cells in localized non-small cell lung cancer. Study-level points and caveats: There were a median around 59 of the top 100 tumor clones appearing in adjacent lung. Adjacent uninvolved lung had the highest clonality, suggesting focused antigen responses.

Using immunoSEQ multiplex PCR, the repertoire was profiled, and TCRdb retains in-frame clones only, with some absent. The sample yields around 41,000 clones, about nine tenths seen once. This CDR3 is 12 amino acids long. Germline V gene data show CDR1 as SGHVS and CDR2 as FQNEAQ. V shed 3 bases and J shed 9 bases, with 10 bases lying between them. Details on this clone: Its antigen remains unidentified.

This chain links TRBV7-8 with TRBJ2-3; D might be TRBD1 (6 bases). The source was peripheral blood, collected before any cancer treatment. The clonotype originates from a female donor aged 60 or older with stage I squamous cell lung carcinoma. The CDR3 DNA is TGTGCCAGCAGCTTTAACAGGGAAACGCAGTATTTT. It specifies CASSFNRETQYF.